This is a list of T cell receptor beta chains from one sample in a study of CD8 T cells in Susac syndrome. TCRdb passed the immunoSEQ multiplex PCR reads through MiXCR, listing each CDR3 protein once. The sample yields about 150,000 distinct CDR3 sequences, more than 95% seen once. The sample taken for sequencing was CD4+ T cells from PBMCs. The receptors were sampled from a human donor with Susac syndrome. The CDR3 runs from the conserved cysteine through the conserved F or W. The D gene is left open where the match is weak. Only part of the rows carry a size: once, few, many, or a class if the clone is expanded.

cdr3_aa,cdr3_nt,j_call,d_call,clone_size,v_call
CSANRGDEQYF,TGCAGTGCTAATCGGGGGGACGAGCAGTACTTC,TRBJ2-7,TRBD2,.,TRBV20-1
CASSFQGWYNEQFF,TGTGCCAGCAGTTTTCAGGGGTGGTACAATGAGCAGTTCTTC,TRBJ2-1,.,.,TRBV27
CASSLELEKLFF,TGTGCCAGCAGCTTAGAGCTGGAGAAACTGTTTTTT,TRBJ1-4,.,.,TRBV7-9
CASSLSRSWGTGELFF,TGTGCCAGCAGCTTATCGAGAAGCTGGGGCACCGGGGAGCTGTTTTTT,TRBJ2-2,.,.,TRBV7-9
CASSLEGVRNTIYF,TGTGCCAGCAGCTTGGAGGGAGTGCGAAACACCATATATTTT,TRBJ1-3,.,once,TRBV5-4
CSARGQGRNSPLHF,TGCAGTGCTAGAGGACAGGGGAGGAATTCACCCCTCCACTTT,TRBJ1-6,TRBD1,.,TRBV20-1
CASSLLASPHEQYF,TGTGCCAGCAGCTTATTGGCAAGCCCCCACGAGCAGTACTTC,TRBJ2-7,.,.,TRBV5-4
CASSLQDRPSGNTIYF,TGTGCCAGCAGCCTTCAGGACAGGCCCTCTGGAAACACCATATATTTT,TRBJ1-3,TRBD1,.,TRBV28
CSAPGQGSGEQFF,TGCAGCGCCCCGGGACAGGGTTCGGGTGAGCAGTTCTTC,TRBJ2-1,TRBD1,.,TRBV29-1
CSASGGTGPQHF,TGCAGTGCCTCGGGAGGTACAGGGCCCCAGCATTTT,TRBJ1-5,.,.,TRBV20-1